This T cell receptor (beta chain) was captured in a study of blood T cell repertoires in COVID-19 (dated by TCRdb to the early 2020s). Regarding the research as a whole: Samples covering the acute and convalescent phases of COVID-19 were provided by collaborators in the United States, Italy and Spain. Deeply sampled blood TCRbeta repertoires from subjects exposed to, actively infected with, or recovered from COVID-19 were included in the dataset. A de-identified subject ID, COVID-19 status, age in years and sex were almost always included in the sample metadata. HLA class I and class II types, where available, came from metadata supplied by the sample provider rather than from assay-based typing. The repertoires were released in a freely available public database meant as a resource for research on the immune response to SARS-CoV-2. The material from the prospective study consisted of cDNA or gDNA derived from T cells, B-cell-depleted T cells, or PBMCs. The samples were drawn from two sources: the first 160 participants of the ongoing ImmuneRACE study, and approximately 1,300 subjects contributed by 6 global collaborators.

V loses 4 bases, J loses 0 bases, and the germline ends lie 14 bases apart. The germline V gene gives CDR1 as SGHTA and CDR2 as FQGTGA. The CDR3, from cysteine to phenylalanine, totals 16 residues. The read is trimmed to its CDR3 DNA, 48 bases read in frame from base 1. Each collaborating institution followed its own protocols to collect whole blood in K2EDTA tubes. For TCRbeta analysis, collaborators shipped samples as frozen whole blood, isolated PBMCs, or DNA extracted from either of those sample types. Overall study outcomes, separate from this receptor: Clinical and demographic metadata were provided uncurated, with the amount varying by source and participant.

The immunoSEQ Assay, a bias-controlled multiplex PCR, was used to amplify TCRbeta CDR3 regions from genomic DNA. Concerning the study's data processing: The number of nucleated cells in each sample was estimated from the amplification of reference gene primers within the assay. To quantify the absolute abundance of each unique TCRbeta CDR3 rearrangement, sequence reads were collapsed and filtered. For each sample, productive Simpson clonality was calculated as the square root of Simpson's diversity index across productive rearrangements. In TCRdb, the immuneACCESS table is reduced to in-frame sequences with V and J assigned. These tables do not hold every clone; where another copy was compared, an unresolved V gene accounts for under half, and the others remain unexplained. The DNA gave D and trimming, while V, J and clone size come from that table. This sample is represented by more than 85,000 clones; approximately 83% of them were singletons. About 3.9% of the sample is in the top ten clones.

About this clone: Its antigen remains undetermined. Per-base qualities were not stored, and no clone one base away is much larger.

This clonotype originated in a man between 45 and 60 years old with acute or convalescent COVID-19. The sample was peripheral blood. The sequence links TRBV7-3 to TRBJ2-3, and possibly TRBD1, on 5 matching bases. The base sequence is TGTGCCAGCAGCTGGGGCGGCCGAACTAGCACAGATACGCAGTATTTT. Its translation reads: CASSWGGRTSTDTQYF.